This T cell receptor (beta chain) was identified during a study of cytomegalovirus exposure and HLA in healthy donors. The study ran its PCR with 60 Vbeta and 13 Jbeta primers. Method: immunoSEQ multiplex PCR; TCRdb's copy keeps in-frame clones and lacks some. Of about 67,000 clones in the sample, approximately 90% were seen once. Looked up from germline, CDR1 is SGHVS and CDR2 is FQNEAQ. The CDR3 spans 15 residues. Trimming took 6 bases from V and 0 from J, leaving 15 bases between them. Remarks on this clone: The antigen remains unidentified.

Study-wide results and limits: Clonal expansion was found to be greater in HLA-associated TCR beta chains than in equally common others in a later analysis. Productive status was seen about 90% or about 30% of the time for most TCR beta V segments in an earlier analysis. A cluster of highly shared sequence variants was likely a sequencing artifact. Testing in vitro showed a few CMV-associated chains specific for CMV antigens.

The chain joins TRBV7-8 to TRBJ2-7; D remains ambiguous. Sample: PBMCs. The receptor was isolated from a woman in her thirties in good health and CMV-seropositive. The CDR3, as DNA: TGTGCCAGCAGGTTTCGCCAGGCGACCTCCTACGAGCAGTACTTC. Translating it yields CASRFRQATSYEQYF.